The rows below give T cell receptor beta chains drawn from one sample of a study of T cells in Graves' hyperthyroidism and ophthalmopathy. TCRdb ran MiXCR on the multiplex PCR reads and lists one entry per CDR3 protein. The sample consists of 210,000 or so distinct CDR3 sequences, 17% of them appearing once. The specimen was blood. Receptors originate from a man aged 45-65 years with Graves' hyperthyroidism. The CDR3 runs from the conserved cysteine through the conserved F or W. D genes are given only for firm matches. For some rows the clone size is stated as once, few or many, or as a class when expanded; others skip it.

J gene | V gene | clone size | D gene | CDR3 DNA | CDR3 protein
TRBJ2-2 | TRBV6-8 | - | TRBD1 | TGTGCCAGCAGTGGGGACAGTCAGCGGACGAACACCGGGGAGCTGTTTTTT | CASSGDSQRTNTGELFF
TRBJ2-3 | TRBV11-2 | many | TRBD2 | TGTGCCAGCAGCATAGCCCTACTAGCGGGATCCACAGATACGCAGTATTTT | CASSIALLAGSTDTQYF
TRBJ2-3 | TRBV2 | few | - | TGTGCCACCTTGACAGATACGCAGTATTTT | CATLTDTQYF
TRBJ2-3 | TRBV10-2 | many | - | TGCGCCAGCAGTGAGGCAGATACGCAGTATTTT | CASSEADTQYF
TRBJ1-2 | TRBV2 | many | - | TGTGCCAGCAGTGACCAGGGCGAGTGGAACTATGGCTACACCTTC | CASSDQGEWNYGYTF
TRBJ1-5 | TRBV12-5 | - | - | TGTGCTAGTGGTCCCTTTTGGGGTAGCAATCAGCCCCAGCATTTT | CASGPFWGSNQPQHF
TRBJ2-5 | TRBV7-3 | many | - | TGTGCCAGCAGCTTAAAGGGCGCCAGAGACCAAGAGACCCAGTACTTC | CASSLKGARDQETQYF
TRBJ2-1 | TRBV6-1 | - | - | TGTGCCAGCAATGGACAGTTTTACAATGAGCAGTTCTTC | CASNGQFYNEQFF
TRBJ2-2 | TRBV16 | many | - | TGTGCCAGCAGCCAAGCAGGGCAGAGCACCGGGGAGCTGTTTTTT | CASSQAGQSTGELFF
TRBJ2-1 | TRBV7-8 | few | TRBD1 | TGTGCCAGCAGTCGGGACAGAGGGATCAATGAGCAGTTCTTC | CASSRDRGINEQFF
TRBJ2-7 | TRBV28 | many | TRBD1 | TGTGCCAGCAGGGGTATGGGACAGGGGCTTTACGAGCAGTACTTC | CASRGMGQGLYEQYF
TRBJ1-1 | TRBV6-1 | few | - | TGTGCCAGCCTCGGCGGACCTGAAGCTTTCTTT | CASLGGPEAFF
TRBJ2-7 | TRBV28 | - | TRBD1 | TGTGCCAGCAGACCGGACAGGGACGGGTCCTACGAGCAGTACTTC | CASRPDRDGSYEQYF
TRBJ1-5 | TRBV19 | - | - | TGTGCCAGTAGTTTGGGCAGCTATCAGCCCCAGCATTTT | CASSLGSYQPQHF
TRBJ2-1 | TRBV6-2/TRBV6-3 | - | - | TGTGCCAGCAGTTACGGAAATGAGCAGTTCTTC | CASSYGNEQFF
TRBJ2-5 | TRBV2 | - | - | TGTGCCAGCACCAAGGAGCAAGAGACCCAGTACTTC | CASTKEQETQYF